The source of this T cell receptor (beta chain) is a study of T-cell reconstitution after alpha-beta-depleted transplantation in children. Preparation of the TCRbeta library used unique molecular identifiers. One entry per CDR3 protein results from TCRdb running MiXCR on the PCR reads. The profile covers around 92,000 distinct CDR3 sequences, with more than 9% appearing a single time and about 15% taken by the ten largest. The sample in question was PBMCs from the stem cell graft donor, obtained from the stem cell graft. This clonotype was sampled from a human donor who donated a stem cell graft to a child with inherited bone marrow failure.

The CDR3 DNA sequence: TGCGCCAGCAGCTTGGTCGGGGATGATACGCAGTATTTT. It is translated as CASSLVGDDTQYF. V usage is TRBV5-1 and J usage is TRBJ2-3; a weak D match, TRBD2 (5 bases). CDR1 and CDR2 (germline): SGHRS, YFSETQ. V was cut by 0 bases and J by 6 bases, with 8 bases left in between. CDR3 length equals 13 residues.